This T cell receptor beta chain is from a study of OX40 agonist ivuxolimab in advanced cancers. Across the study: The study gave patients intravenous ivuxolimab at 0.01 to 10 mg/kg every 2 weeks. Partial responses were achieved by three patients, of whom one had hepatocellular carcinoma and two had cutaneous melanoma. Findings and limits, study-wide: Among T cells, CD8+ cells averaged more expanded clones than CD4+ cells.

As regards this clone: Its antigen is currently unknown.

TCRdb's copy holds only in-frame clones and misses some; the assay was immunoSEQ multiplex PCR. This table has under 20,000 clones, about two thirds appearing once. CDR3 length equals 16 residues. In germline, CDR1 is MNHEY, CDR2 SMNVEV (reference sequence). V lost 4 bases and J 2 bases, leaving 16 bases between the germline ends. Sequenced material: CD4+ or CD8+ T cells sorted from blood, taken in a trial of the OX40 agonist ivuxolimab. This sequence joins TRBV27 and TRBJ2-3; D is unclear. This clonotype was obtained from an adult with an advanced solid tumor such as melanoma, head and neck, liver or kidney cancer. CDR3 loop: CASSSYPGPYTDTQYF. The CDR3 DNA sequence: TGTGCCAGCAGTTCCTATCCCGGACCTTACACAGATACGCAGTATTTT.